This T cell receptor (beta chain) appears in the sequencing data of a study of CD8 T cells in Susac syndrome (dated by TCRdb to the late 2010s). About the study as a whole: Whether CD8+ T cell activation and differentiation in Susac syndrome was antigen driven was tested using repertoire sequencing.

RNA was extracted using the RNeasy kit, and roughly 0.5 to 1 ug of the RNA was reverse transcribed with random hexamers. The immunoSEQ multiplex PCR assay, covering 54 Vbeta and 13 Jbeta segments, was used to amplify TCR beta CDR3 regions. PCR amplification bias was corrected using a synthetic template baseline for primer optimization and computational correction. Concerning the study's data processing: Reads were annotated to V, D and J genes according to IMGT and were analyzed with immunoSEQ Analyzer, with only productive sequences retained. Clonality was computed as one minus Shannon entropy normalized by log2 of the number of productive unique sequences. For each patient and control, public and private clones were evaluated within the 100 most prevalent clones. A clone was defined as Susac-specific if it was absent from the healthy and MS cohorts, from some 1,100 published viral clones and from other ImmuneACCESS disease sequences. The public reads were run again by TCRdb, first through fastp at Q25 and then through MiXCR, and only productive beta chains were kept. Each entry is one CDR3 protein sequence, shown with its most common DNA and genes. These V and J calls are TCRdb output, not the study's own analysis. Present in this sample are approximately 140,000 distinct CDR3 sequences, 85% to 95% of which were seen just once. Over 0.1% of the sample goes to the ten largest clones.

High-throughput TCR beta sequencing profiled peripheral blood CD8+ and CD4+ T cells from healthy donors, Susac syndrome patients and multiple sclerosis patients. Multiple sclerosis controls were treatment-naive patients with stable or active relapsing-remitting disease fulfilling revised McDonald criteria. Bulk CD8+ and CD4+ T cells were purified magnetically by negative isolation, whereas CD8+ TEMRA cells were enriched by FACS. Blood was collected in EDTA tubes and processed within 24 hours, with PBMCs isolated through density gradient centrifugation. PBMCs intended for TCR sequencing were cryopreserved in liquid nitrogen and were subsequently thawed in a 37 degrees C water bath. Purity of sorted or isolated CD4+, CD8+ and CD8+ TEMRA cells was at least 90%. Study-wide conclusions, independent of this receptor: The number of individuals in the TCR sequencing and HLA analysis was acknowledged as relatively small.

Between the V and J ends, shortened by 7 bases and 5 bases respectively, the junction contains 11 bases. The germline V gene gives CDR1 as KGHDR and CDR2 as SFDVKD. CDR3 length: 13 amino acids, cysteine to phenylalanine. Only CDR3 DNA remains: 39 bases, in frame from the first base. Regarding this clonotype: The specificity of this receptor is unknown. No quality values exist for individual bases; no much larger clone is one base distant.

The sequence was collected from a human donor with multiple sclerosis. The rearrangement combines TRBV24-1 with TRBJ1-5; the D gene remains uncertain. The sequenced sample consisted of CD4+ T cells from PBMCs. The nucleotides read TGTGCCACCAGCGCAGACGGCTATCAGCCCCAGCATTTT. This encodes CATSADGYQPQHF.